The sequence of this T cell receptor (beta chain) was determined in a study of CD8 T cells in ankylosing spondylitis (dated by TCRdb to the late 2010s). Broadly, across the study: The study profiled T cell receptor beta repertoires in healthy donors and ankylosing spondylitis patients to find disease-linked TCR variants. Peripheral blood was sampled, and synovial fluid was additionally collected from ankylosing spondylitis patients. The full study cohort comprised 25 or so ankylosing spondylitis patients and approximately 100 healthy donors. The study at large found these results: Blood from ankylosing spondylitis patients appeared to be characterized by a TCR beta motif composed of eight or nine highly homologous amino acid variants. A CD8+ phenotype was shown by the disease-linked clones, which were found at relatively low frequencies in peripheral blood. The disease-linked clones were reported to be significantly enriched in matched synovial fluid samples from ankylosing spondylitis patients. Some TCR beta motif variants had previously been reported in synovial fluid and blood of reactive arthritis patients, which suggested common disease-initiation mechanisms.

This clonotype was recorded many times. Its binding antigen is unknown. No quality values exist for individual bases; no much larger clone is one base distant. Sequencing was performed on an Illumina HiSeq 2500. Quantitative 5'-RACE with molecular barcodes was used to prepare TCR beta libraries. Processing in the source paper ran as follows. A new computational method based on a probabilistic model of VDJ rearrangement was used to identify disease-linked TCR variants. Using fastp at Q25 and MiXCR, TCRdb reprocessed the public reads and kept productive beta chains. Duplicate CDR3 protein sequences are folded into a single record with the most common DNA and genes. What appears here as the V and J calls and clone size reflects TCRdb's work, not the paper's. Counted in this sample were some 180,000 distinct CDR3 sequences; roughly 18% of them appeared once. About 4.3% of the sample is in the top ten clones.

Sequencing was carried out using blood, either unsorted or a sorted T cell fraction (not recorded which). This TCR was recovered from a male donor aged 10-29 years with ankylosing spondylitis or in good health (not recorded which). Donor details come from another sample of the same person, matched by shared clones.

DNA sequence: TGTGCCAGCAGCCCTTCGGGGGGCACAGATACGCAGTATTTT. This gives the protein CASSPSGGTDTQYF. The chain is assembled from TRBV7-9 and TRBJ2-3; D gene: possibly TRBD2, on 6 matching bases. Taken from cysteine to phenylalanine, the CDR3 has 14 residues. Here the CDR3 DNA is all that survives: 42 bases in frame from base 1. V was cut back by 5 bases and J by 1 base, leaving a gap of 10 bases between them. Taken from the germline V gene (reference sequence), the CDR1 and CDR2 loops are SEHNR and FQNEAQ.